This TCR beta chain was sequenced during a study of T-cell reconstitution after alpha-beta-depleted transplantation in children. Notes on the study in general: At one year after transplant, newly produced T cells mostly accounted for T-cell counts and diversity.

The germline CDR1 and CDR2 sequences are DFQATT and SNEGSKA (reference sequence). Unmatched junction bases numbered 17, after V lost 0 bases and J lost 5 bases. The CDR3 totals 19 residues. Unique molecular identifiers were used to barcode this TCRbeta library. Each CDR3 protein is one row after TCRdb ran MiXCR on the PCR reads. The sample contains around 100,000 distinct CDR3 sequences, around 7.8% of which appear only once. In the case of this clonotype: Antigen unknown.

This sample comprised PBMCs, obtained before TCRalphabeta/CD19-depleted stem cell transplant. The V gene is TRBV20-1, the J gene TRBJ2-5; 11 bases map to TRBD2. The source of this sequence is a boy aged 2 to 10 with acute lymphoblastic leukemia, due to receive a stem cell transplant. This CDR3 is CSAREAAGLAGGPWETQYF. Here the CDR3 DNA reads TGCAGTGCTAGAGAAGCCGCTGGGCTAGCGGGGGGCCCGTGGGAGACCCAGTACTTC.